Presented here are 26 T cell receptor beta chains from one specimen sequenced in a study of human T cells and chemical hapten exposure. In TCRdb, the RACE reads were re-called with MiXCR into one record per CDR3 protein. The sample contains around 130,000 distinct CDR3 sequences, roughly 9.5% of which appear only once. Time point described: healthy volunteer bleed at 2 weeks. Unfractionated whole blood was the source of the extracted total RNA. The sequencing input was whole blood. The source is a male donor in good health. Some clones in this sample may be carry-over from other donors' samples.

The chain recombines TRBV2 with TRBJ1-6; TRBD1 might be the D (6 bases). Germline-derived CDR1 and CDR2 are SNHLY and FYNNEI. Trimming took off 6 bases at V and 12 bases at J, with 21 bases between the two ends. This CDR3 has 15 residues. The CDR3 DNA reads TGTGCCAGCAGCCACCGGGACACTAGAGGGTTACCCCTCCACTTT. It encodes CASSHRDTRGLPLHF.

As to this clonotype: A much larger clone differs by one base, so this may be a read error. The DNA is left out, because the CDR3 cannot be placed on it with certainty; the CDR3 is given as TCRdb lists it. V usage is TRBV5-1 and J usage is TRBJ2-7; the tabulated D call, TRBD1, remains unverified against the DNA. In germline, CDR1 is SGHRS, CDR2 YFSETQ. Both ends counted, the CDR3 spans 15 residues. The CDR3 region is CASSVGTGSSYERYF.

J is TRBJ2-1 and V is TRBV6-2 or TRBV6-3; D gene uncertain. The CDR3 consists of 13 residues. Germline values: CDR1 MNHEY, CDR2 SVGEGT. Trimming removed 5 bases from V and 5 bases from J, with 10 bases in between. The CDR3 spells CASSLSSHNEQFF. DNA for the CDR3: TGTGCCAGCAGTCTCAGTTCCCACAATGAGCAGTTCTTC.

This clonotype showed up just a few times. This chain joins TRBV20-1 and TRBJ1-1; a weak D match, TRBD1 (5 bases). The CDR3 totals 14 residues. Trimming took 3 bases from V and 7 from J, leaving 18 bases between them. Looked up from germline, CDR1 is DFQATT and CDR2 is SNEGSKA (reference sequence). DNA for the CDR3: TGCAGTGCTAGTGGGGACCGAGTTAGGGGTGAAGCTTTCTTT. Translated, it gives CSASGDRVRGEAFF.

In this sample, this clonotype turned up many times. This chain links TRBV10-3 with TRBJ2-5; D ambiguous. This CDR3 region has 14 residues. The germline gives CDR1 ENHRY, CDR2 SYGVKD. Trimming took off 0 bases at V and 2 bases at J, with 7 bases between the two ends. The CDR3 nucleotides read TGTGCCATCAGTGAGTCTTTTTTACAAGAGACCCAGTACTTC. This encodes CAISESFLQETQYF.

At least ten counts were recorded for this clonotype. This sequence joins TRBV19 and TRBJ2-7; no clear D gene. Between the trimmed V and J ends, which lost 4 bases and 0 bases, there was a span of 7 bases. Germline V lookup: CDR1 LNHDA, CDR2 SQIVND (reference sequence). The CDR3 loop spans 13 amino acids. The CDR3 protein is CASSTTVSYEQYF. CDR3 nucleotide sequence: TGTGCCAGTAGTACCACAGTCTCCTACGAGCAGTACTTC.

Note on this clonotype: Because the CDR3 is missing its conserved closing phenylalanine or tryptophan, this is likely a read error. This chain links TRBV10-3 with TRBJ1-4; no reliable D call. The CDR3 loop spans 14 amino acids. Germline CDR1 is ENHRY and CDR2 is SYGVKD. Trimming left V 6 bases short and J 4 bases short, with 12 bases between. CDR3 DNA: TGTGCCATCAGCGCGGGTGTGGGTAATGAAAAACTGTTTTCT. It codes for CAISAGVGNEKLFS.

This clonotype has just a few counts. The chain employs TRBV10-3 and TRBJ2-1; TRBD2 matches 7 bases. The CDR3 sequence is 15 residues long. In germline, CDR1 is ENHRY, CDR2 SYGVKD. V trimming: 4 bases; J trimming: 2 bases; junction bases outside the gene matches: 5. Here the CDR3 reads CAISGLGGAYNEQFF. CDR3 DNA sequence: TGTGCCATCAGTGGCTTGGGGGGGGCCTACAATGAGCAGTTCTTC.

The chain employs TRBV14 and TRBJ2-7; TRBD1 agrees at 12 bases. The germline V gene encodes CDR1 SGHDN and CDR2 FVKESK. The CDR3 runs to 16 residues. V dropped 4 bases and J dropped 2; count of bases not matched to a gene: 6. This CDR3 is CASSPRGTGGPYEQYF. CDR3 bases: TGTGCCAGCAGCCCCCGGGGGACAGGGGGCCCCTACGAGCAGTACTTC.

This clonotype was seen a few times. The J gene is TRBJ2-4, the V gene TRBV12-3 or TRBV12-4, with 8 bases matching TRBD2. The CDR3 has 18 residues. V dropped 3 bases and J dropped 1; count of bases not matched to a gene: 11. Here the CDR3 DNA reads TGTGCCAGCAGTTTCGGGGGGGCCAGGGGACCGGCCAAAAACATTCAGTACTTC. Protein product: CASSFGGARGPAKNIQYF.

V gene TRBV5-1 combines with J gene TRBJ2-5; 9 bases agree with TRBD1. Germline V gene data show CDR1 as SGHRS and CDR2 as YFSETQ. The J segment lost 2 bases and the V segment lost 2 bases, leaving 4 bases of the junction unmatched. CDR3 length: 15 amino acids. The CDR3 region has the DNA TGCGCCAGCAGCTTAGGGACAGGGATTCAAGAGACCCAGTACTTC. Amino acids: CASSLGTGIQETQYF.

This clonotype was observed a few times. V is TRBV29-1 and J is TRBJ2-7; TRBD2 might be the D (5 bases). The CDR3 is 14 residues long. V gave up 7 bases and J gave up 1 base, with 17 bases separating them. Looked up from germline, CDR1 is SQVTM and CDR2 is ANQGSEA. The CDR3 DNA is TGCAGCGCCGGACCCGATGAGGGATCCTACGAGCAGTACTTC. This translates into CSAGPDEGSYEQYF.

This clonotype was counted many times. CDR3 loop: CATRGSSYNEQFF. The CDR3 bases are TGTGCCACCCGGGGGTCGTCCTACAATGAGCAGTTCTTC. The V and J genes are TRBV12-3 or TRBV12-4 and TRBJ2-1; possibly TRBD2 for D (6 bases). Trimming removed 10 bases from V and 1 base from J, with 11 bases in between. The CDR3 is 13 amino acids.

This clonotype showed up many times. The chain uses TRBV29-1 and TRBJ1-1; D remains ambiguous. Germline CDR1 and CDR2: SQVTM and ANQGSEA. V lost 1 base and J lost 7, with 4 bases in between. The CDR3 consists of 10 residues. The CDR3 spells CSVEVDEAFF. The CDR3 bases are TGCAGCGTTGAAGTGGATGAAGCTTTCTTT. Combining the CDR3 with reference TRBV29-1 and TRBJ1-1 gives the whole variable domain SAVISQKPSRDICQRGTSLTIQCQVDSQVTMMFWYRQQPGQSLTLIATANQGSEATYESGFVIDKFPISRPNLTFSTLTVSNMSPEDSSIYLCSVEVDEAFFGQGTRLTVV.

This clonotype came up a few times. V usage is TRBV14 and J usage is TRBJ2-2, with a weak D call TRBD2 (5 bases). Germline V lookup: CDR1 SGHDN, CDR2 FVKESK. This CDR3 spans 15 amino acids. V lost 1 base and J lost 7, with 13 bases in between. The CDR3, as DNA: TGTGCCAGCAGCCAAGGTCCGGGAAGGAGCGGGGAGCTGTTTTTT. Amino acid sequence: CASSQGPGRSGELFF.

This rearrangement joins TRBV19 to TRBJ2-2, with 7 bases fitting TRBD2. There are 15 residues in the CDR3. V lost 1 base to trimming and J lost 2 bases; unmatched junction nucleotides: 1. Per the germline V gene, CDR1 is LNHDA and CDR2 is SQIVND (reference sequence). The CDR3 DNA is TGTGCCAGTAGTATAGGGGGGGGAAACACCGGGGAGCTGTTTTTT. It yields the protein CASSIGGGNTGELFF.

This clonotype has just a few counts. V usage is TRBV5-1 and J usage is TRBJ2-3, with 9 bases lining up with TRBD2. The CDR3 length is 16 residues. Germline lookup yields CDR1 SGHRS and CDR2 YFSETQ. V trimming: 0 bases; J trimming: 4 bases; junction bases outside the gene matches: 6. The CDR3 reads CASSLGASGDADTQYF. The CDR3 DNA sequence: TGCGCCAGCAGCTTGGGGGCTAGCGGGGACGCAGATACGCAGTATTTT.

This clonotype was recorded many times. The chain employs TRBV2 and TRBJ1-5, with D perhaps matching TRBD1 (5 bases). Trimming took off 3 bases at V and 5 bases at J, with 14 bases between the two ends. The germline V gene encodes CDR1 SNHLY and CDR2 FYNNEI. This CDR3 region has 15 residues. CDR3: CASSEGQGDDQPQHF. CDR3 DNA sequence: TGTGCCAGCAGTGAGGGGCAGGGTGACGATCAGCCCCAGCATTTT.

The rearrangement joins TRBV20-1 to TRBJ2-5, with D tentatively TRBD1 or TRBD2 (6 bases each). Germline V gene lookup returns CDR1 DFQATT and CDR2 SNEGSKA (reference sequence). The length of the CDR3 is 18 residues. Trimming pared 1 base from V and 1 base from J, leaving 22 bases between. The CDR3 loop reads CSARGIHPRWGAQETQYF. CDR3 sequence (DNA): TGCAGTGCTAGAGGCATACACCCACGATGGGGGGCCCAAGAGACCCAGTACTTC.

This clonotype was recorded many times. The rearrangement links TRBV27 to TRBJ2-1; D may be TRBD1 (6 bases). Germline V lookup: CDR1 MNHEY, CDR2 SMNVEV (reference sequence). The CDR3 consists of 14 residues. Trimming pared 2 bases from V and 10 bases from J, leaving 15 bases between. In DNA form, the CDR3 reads TGTGCCAGCAGTTTAACTGGGGGCCAAGGCGAGCAGTTCTTC. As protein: CASSLTGGQGEQFF.

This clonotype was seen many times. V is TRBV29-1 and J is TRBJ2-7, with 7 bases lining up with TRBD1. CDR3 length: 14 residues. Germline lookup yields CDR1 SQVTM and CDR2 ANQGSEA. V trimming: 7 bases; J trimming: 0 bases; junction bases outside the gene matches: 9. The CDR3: CSAEDRSTSYEQYF. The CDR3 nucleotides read TGCAGCGCCGAGGACAGGAGCACCTCCTACGAGCAGTACTTC.

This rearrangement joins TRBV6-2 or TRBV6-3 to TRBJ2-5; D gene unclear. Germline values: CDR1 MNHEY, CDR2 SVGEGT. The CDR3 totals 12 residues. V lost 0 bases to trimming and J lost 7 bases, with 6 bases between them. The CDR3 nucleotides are TGTGCCAGCAGTTACTCGATGGCGACCCAGTACTTC. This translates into CASSYSMATQYF.

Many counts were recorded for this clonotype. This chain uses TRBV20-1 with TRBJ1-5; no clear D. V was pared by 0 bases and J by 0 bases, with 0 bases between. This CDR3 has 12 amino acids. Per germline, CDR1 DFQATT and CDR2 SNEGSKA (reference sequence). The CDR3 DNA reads TGCAGTGCTAGAGATAGCAATCAGCCCCAGCATTTT. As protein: CSARDSNQPQHF.

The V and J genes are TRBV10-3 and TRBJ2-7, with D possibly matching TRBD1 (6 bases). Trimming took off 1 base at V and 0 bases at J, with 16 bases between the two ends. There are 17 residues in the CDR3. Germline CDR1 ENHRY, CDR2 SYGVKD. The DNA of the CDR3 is TGTGCCATCAGTGAGTGGGAAGTGGACAGTCCCTCCTACGAGCAGTACTTC. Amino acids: CAISEWEVDSPSYEQYF.

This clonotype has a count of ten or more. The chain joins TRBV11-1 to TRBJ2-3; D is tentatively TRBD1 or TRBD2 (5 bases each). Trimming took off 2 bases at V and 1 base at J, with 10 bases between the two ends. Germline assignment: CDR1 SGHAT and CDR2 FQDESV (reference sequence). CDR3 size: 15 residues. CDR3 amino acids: CASSLRRDGTDTQYF. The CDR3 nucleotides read TGTGCCAGCAGCTTACGTAGGGACGGCACAGATACGCAGTATTTT.

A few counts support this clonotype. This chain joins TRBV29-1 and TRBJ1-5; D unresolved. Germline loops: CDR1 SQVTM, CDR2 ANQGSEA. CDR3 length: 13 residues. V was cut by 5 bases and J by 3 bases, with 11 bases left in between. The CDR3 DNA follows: TGCAGCGTTTCTGGGGTGGACAATCAGCCCCAGCATTTT. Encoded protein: CSVSGVDNQPQHF.